Listed below are T cell receptor beta chains from one sample, sequenced in a study of graft-versus-host responses after intestinal transplantation. These receptors have no identified antigens. TCRdb keeps only in-frame clones here, not all; method: immunoSEQ multiplex PCR. Among 30,000 to 35,000 clones listed, roughly 80% were seen once. Source: unstimulated CD8+ T cells sorted from spleen or lymph node cells, taken before intestinal transplant. All receptors come from a human donor who received an intestinal transplant. Each CDR3 is given with its conserved first and last residue. Each record gives: clone size, D gene, J gene, V gene, CDR3 DNA, CDR3 protein. A D gene is named only where the DNA matches it firmly. Where a row states a size, it is once, few, many or the class of an expanded clone; other rows omit it.

>NA|NA|TRBJ1-5|TRBV28
TGTGCCAGCAGTTCTACCGGGAACAATCAGCCCCAGCATTTT
CASSSTGNNQPQHF
>NA|NA|TRBJ2-1|TRBV15
TGTGCCACCTCAAGCAGGAGGGCCGATGAGCAGTTCTTC
CATSSRRADEQFF
>few|TRBD2|TRBJ2-3|TRBV6-4
TGTGCCAGCAGTGAACTAGCGGACACAGATACGCAGTATTTT
CASSELADTDTQYF
>NA|NA|TRBJ2-5|TRBV5-1
TGCGCCAGCAGGACCCCTTACAGCCAAGAGACCCAGTACTTC
CASRTPYSQETQYF
>NA|NA|TRBJ2-7|TRBV7-2
TGTGCCAGCAGCTTAGGGCAGTCTCTCGAGCAGTACTTC
CASSLGQSLEQYF
>NA|NA|TRBJ2-1|TRBV7-2
TGTGCCAGCCAAGAGCCCTACAATGAGCAGTTCTTC
CASQEPYNEQFF
>NA|NA|TRBJ1-2|TRBV5-1
TGCGCCAGCAGCTTGGCAGCGACCTATGGCTACACCTTC
CASSLAATYGYTF
>NA|TRBD1|TRBJ2-7|TRBV19
TGTGCCAGTAGTAACAGGGGTCCCTACGAGCAGTACTTC
CASSNRGPYEQYF
>NA|NA|TRBJ2-4|TRBV21-1
TGTGCCAGCAGCAACGGGGGGACAGGGGGGAAAAGCATTCAGTACTTC
CASSNGGTGGKSIQYF
>NA|TRBD1|TRBJ2-7|TRBV27
TGTGCCAGCAGTCTCCAGGGGGTATCGCCCTACGAGCAGTACTTC
CASSLQGVSPYEQYF
>NA|NA|TRBJ2-4|TRBV6-5
TGTGCCAGCAGCCTCGGGAGCGGAAGGGACATTCAGTACTTC
CASSLGSGRDIQYF
>medium-sized|TRBD2|TRBJ2-1|TRBV15
TGTGCCACCAGCAGAGAGGGGGGGAATGAGCAGTTCTTC
CATSREGGNEQFF
>NA|NA|TRBJ2-7|TRBV5-1
TGCGCCAGCAGCTTGAGGTGGGAGAACTACGAGCAGTACTTC
CASSLRWENYEQYF
>NA|TRBD2|TRBJ2-2|TRBV7-8
TGTGCCAGCAGCCGTCGACTAGCGGGAGTTAACACCGGGGAGCTGTTTTTT
CASSRRLAGVNTGELFF
>NA|NA|TRBJ1-1|TRBV7-9
TGTGCCAGCAGCATCCCCGAGGTAGGCACTGAAGATTTCTTT
CASSIPEVGTEDFF
>few|TRBD1|TRBJ1-2|TRBV2
TGTGCCAGCAGGGGACAGGACAGGGCAGGCGGCTACACCTTC
CASRGQDRAGGYTF
>NA|TRBD2|TRBJ2-1|TRBV4-1
TGCGCCAGCAGCCGCCTCGGGGGGGGGCGTTACGATGAGCAGTTCTTC
CASSRLGGGRYDEQFF
>once|TRBD1|TRBJ1-1|TRBV19
TGTGCCAGTAGGGCCACAGGGGGCGCGACTGAAGCTTTCTTT
CASRATGGATEAFF
>NA|NA|TRBJ2-3|TRBV10-3
TGTGCCATCAGTGAAGGAGTAGTCGATACGCAGTATTTT
CAISEGVVDTQYF
>NA|NA|TRBJ1-4|TRBV28
TGTGCCAGCAGTTCTGACAGCGAAGAAAAACTGTTTTTT
CASSSDSEEKLFF
>NA|NA|TRBJ2-6|TRBV27
TGTGCCAGCAGTTCTCCAGGGCGCTCTGGGGCCAACGTCCTGACTTTC
CASSSPGRSGANVLTF
>NA|TRBD2|TRBJ2-1|TRBV5-8
TGTGCCAGCAGCTTGGCCGGGGGGGCCTCCTACAATGAGCAGTTCTTC
CASSLAGGASYNEQFF
>NA|NA|TRBJ1-2|TRBV27
TGTGCCAGCAGCCCGTTAGCTAACTATGGCTACACCTTC
CASSPLANYGYTF
>NA|TRBD1|TRBJ2-2|TRBV7-9
TGTGCCAGCAGCGGGGACAGGCAAAACACCGGGGAGCTGTTTTTT
CASSGDRQNTGELFF
>NA|NA|TRBJ2-7|TRBV7-3
TGTGCCAGCAGCTTAGGAATCGGGAGCTACGAGCAGTACTTC
CASSLGIGSYEQYF
>few|TRBD1|TRBJ2-5|TRBV10-3
TGTGCCATCAGTGATGACAGGGACCCCCAAGAGACCCAGTACTTC
CAISDDRDPQETQYF
>NA|NA|TRBJ2-7|TRBV4-1
TGCGCCAGCAGCCAAGAGGTCTGGACAGCCTACGAGCAGTACTTC
CASSQEVWTAYEQYF
>NA|TRBD2|TRBJ2-7|TRBV27
TGTGCCAGCAGTCCTGTAGCGGGACCCTACGAGCAGTACTTC
CASSPVAGPYEQYF
>NA|NA|TRBJ2-1|TRBV6-5
TGTGCCAGCAGTTACTCGTCGGGTCCCCTTGAGCAGTTCTTC
CASSYSSGPLEQFF
>few|NA|TRBJ2-1|TRBV28
TGTGCCAGCAGTTTCGGAGGGCTAAATGAGCAGTTCTTC
CASSFGGLNEQFF
>NA|NA|TRBJ2-3|TRBV19
TGTGCCAGTAAAGAGTCCACAGATACGCAGTATTTT
CASKESTDTQYF
>NA|NA|TRBJ1-1|TRBV19
TGTGCCAGTAGTACGGGTGGCGGCACTGAAGCTTTCTTT
CASSTGGGTEAFF
>NA|NA|TRBJ2-7|TRBV7-6
TGTGCCAGCAGCCAGGGTGTTGGCTACTACGAGCAGTACTTC
CASSQGVGYYEQYF
>once|NA|TRBJ1-1|TRBV7-9
TGTGCCAGCAGCTTAGGCCGGGCGGGTTACACTGAAGCTTTCTTT
CASSLGRAGYTEAFF
>NA|TRBD1|TRBJ1-2|TRBV6-5
TGTGCCAGCAGCACGCCCTCGGACAGGGGCTATGGCTACACCTTC
CASSTPSDRGYGYTF
>NA|TRBD1|TRBJ2-7|TRBV5-6
TGTGCCAGCAGCCCTACAGGGGGGACCTACGAGCAGTACTTC
CASSPTGGTYEQYF
>NA|NA|TRBJ2-2|TRBV6-1
TGTGCCAGCAGGGAAATCCCAGCGAACACCGGGGAGCTGTTTTTT
CASREIPANTGELFF
>NA|TRBD2|TRBJ2-7|TRBV2
TGTGCCAGCAGCCAACTAGCGGGTTACTCCTACGAGCAGTACTTC
CASSQLAGYSYEQYF
>few|TRBD2|TRBJ2-3|TRBV5-6
TGTGCCAGCAGCTCCTTACTAGCGCCCGAGGTAGATACGCAGTATTTT
CASSSLLAPEVDTQYF
>NA|NA|TRBJ1-6|TRBV6-4
TGTGCCAGCAGTGACGAGCTGTATAATTCACCCCTCCACTTT
CASSDELYNSPLHF
>NA|NA|TRBJ1-2|TRBV4-1
TGCGCCACCGCGGGGACCGATTATGGCTACACCTTC
CATAGTDYGYTF
>NA|NA|TRBJ2-2|TRBV9
TGTGCCAGCAGCGGACCGACTAGTTACACCGGGGAGCTGTTTTTT
CASSGPTSYTGELFF
>NA|NA|TRBJ2-1|TRBV27
TGTGCCAGCAGGCCGGCAGGGGAGAATGAGCAGTTCTTC
CASRPAGENEQFF
>NA|NA|TRBJ2-3|TRBV28
TGTGCCAGCAGTTTATACGGGAGTGGCGGAGATACGCAGTATTTT
CASSLYGSGGDTQYF
>NA|TRBD1|TRBJ1-1|TRBV6-4
TGTGCCAGCAGCAACAGGGGGCGAGGGACTGAAGCTTTCTTT
CASSNRGRGTEAFF
>NA|TRBD1|TRBJ1-5|TRBV27
TGTGCCAGCAGCAGGACAGGATATAGCAATCAGCCCCAGCATTTT
CASSRTGYSNQPQHF
>NA|NA|TRBJ2-7|TRBV28
TGTGCCAGCAGTTCTTCCCGCCTTCTAGCGTTTGGCTCCTACGAGCAGTACTTC
CASSSSRLLAFGSYEQYF
>NA|TRBD1|TRBJ1-5|TRBV5-6
TGTGCCAGCAGCTTGGGGACAGGTAGTTGGAATCAGCCCCAGCATTTT
CASSLGTGSWNQPQHF